This T cell receptor (beta chain) was observed in a study of blood T cell repertoires in COVID-19 (dated by TCRdb to the early 2020s). For the wider study: Samples from collaborators originated in the United States, Italy and Spain and spanned both the acute and convalescent phases of COVID-19. The prospective study material was composed of cDNA or gDNA derived from T cells, B-cell-depleted T cells, or PBMCs. Deeply sampled blood TCRbeta repertoires from subjects exposed to, actively infected with, or recovered from COVID-19 were included in the dataset. A freely available public database, intended as a resource for researchers studying the immune response to SARS-CoV-2, is where the repertoires were released. Samples came from the ongoing ImmuneRACE study (first 160 participants) plus 1,254 subjects from 6 global collaborators. Nearly every sample came with metadata listing a de-identified subject ID, COVID-19 status, age in years and sex. Where available, HLA class I and class II types were taken from metadata supplied by the sample provider and were not determined by assay-based typing.

TCRbeta CDR3 regions were amplified from genomic DNA by means of the immunoSEQ Assay, a bias-controlled multiplex PCR. The authors processed their data as follows. Within the assay, amplification of reference gene primers was used to estimate how many nucleated cells each sample contained. To quantify the absolute abundance of each unique TCRbeta CDR3 rearrangement, sequence reads were collapsed and filtered. Productive Simpson clonality was computed per sample as the square root of Simpson's diversity index over productive rearrangements. TCRdb obtained this table from immuneACCESS and retained in-frame rearrangements with V and J assigned. These tables miss some clones; where compared with another copy, unresolved V genes account for less than half of the shortfall, and the remainder is unexplained. From that table come the V and J calls and clone size; the DNA was used to work out D and trimming. This sample is represented by 150,000 to 200,000 clones; under 90% of them were singletons. Roughly 18% of the sample lies in the top ten.

Whole blood was collected in K2EDTA tubes by collaborating institutions according to the institutions' own protocols. For TCRbeta analysis, collaborators shipped samples as frozen whole blood, isolated PBMCs, or DNA extracted from either of those sample types. As concerns this clone: No cognate antigen has been identified for it. No quality values exist for individual bases; no much larger clone is one base distant.

The CDR3 runs 15 amino acids, cysteine and phenylalanine included. The read is trimmed to its CDR3 DNA, 45 bases read in frame from base 1. V loses 4 bases of germline sequence and J loses 6 bases, and the interval between the two ends is 18 bases. Sequences SGHRS (CDR1) and YFSETQ (CDR2) are obtained from the germline V gene. The study at large found these results: How much clinical and demographic metadata was included differed by source and by participant, and the metadata was provided uncurated.

The V and J segments used are TRBV5-1 and TRBJ2-3; there is no confident call for the D gene. The sequence derives from a woman aged 80 or older with acute or convalescent COVID-19. Source material: peripheral blood. The nucleotides are TGCGCCAGCAGCAATGCAATCCGGAGATTGGATACGCAGTATTTT. Translated, this is CASSNAIRRLDTQYF. The full variable domain, with segments outside the CDR3 supplied by the reference TRBV5-1 and TRBJ2-3 proteins, appears as KAGVTQTPRYLIKTRGQQVTLSCSPISGHRSVSWYQQTPGQGLQFLFEYFSETQRNKGNFPGRFSGRQFSNSRSEMNVSTLELGDSALYLCASSNAIRRLDTQYFGPGTRLTVL.